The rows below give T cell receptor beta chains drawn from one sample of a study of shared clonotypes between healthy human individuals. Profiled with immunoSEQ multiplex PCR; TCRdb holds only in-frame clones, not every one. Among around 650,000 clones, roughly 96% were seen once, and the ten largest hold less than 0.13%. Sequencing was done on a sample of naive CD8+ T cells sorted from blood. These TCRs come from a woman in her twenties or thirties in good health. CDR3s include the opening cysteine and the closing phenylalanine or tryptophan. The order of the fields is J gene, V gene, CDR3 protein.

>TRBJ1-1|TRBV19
CASSPQVWGTNTEAFF
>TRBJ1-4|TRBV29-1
CSVDEGANEKLFF
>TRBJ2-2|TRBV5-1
CASRAGLAGANTGELFF
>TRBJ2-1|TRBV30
CAWSPTGNEQFF
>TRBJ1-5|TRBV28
CASSFPGTDQPQHF
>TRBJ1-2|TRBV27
CASSPGTGLGYTF
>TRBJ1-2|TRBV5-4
CASSLANQGFNYGYTF
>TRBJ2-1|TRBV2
CASRETSIVEQFF
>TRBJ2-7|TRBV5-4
CASSLDFAYEQYF
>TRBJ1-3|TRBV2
CASSEVGSGNTIYF
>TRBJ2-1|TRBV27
CASAPGTSGYNEQFF
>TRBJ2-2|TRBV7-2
CASSSWGNTGELFF